This record covers a single T cell receptor (beta chain). This CDR3 is 15 amino acids long. V was cut by 0 bases and J by 4 bases, with 7 bases left in between. Germline V lookup: CDR1 LGHDT, CDR2 YNNKEL (reference sequence). These data are taken from a study of blood T cell repertoires in COVID-19. TCRdb keeps only in-frame clones here, not all; method: immunoSEQ multiplex PCR. Among 140,000 or so clones, over 65% were seen once, and the ten largest hold approximately 16%. The receptor comes from a man in his fifties or sixties with acute or convalescent COVID-19. The rearrangement joins TRBV3-1 (or the pseudogene TRBV3-2) to TRBJ1-6, with D unresolved. Sample: peripheral blood. This CDR3 reads CASSQDSDYNSPLHF. The CDR3 bases are TGTGCCAGCAGCCAAGACTCAGATTATAATTCACCCCTCCACTTT.